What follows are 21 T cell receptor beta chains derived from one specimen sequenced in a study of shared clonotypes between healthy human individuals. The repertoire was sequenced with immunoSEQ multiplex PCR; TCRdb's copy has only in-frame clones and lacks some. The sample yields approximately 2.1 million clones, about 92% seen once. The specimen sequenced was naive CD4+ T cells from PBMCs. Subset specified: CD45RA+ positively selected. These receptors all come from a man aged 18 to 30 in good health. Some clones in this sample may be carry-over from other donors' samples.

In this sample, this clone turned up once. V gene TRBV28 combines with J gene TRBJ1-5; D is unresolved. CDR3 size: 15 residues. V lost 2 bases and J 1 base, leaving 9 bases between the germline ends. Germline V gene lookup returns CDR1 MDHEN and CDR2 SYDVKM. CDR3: CASSLPTPSNQPQHF. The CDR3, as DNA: TGTGCCAGCAGTTTACCAACACCGAGCAATCAGCCCCAGCATTTT.

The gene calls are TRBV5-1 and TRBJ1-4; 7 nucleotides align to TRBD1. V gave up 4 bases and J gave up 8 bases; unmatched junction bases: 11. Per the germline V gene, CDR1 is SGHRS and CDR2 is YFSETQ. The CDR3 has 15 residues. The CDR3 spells CASSDPKGAVEKLFF. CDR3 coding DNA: TGCGCCAGCAGCGATCCAAAGGGGGCTGTCGAAAAACTGTTTTTT.

The CDR3 sequence is CASSLNRAETGELFF. The DNA for the CDR3 is TGTGCCAGCAGCTTAAACCGGGCAGAAACCGGGGAGCTGTTTTTT. This rearrangement joins TRBV7-3 to TRBJ2-2; no definite D call. CDR3 length: 15 amino acids. In germline, CDR1 is SGHTA, CDR2 FQGTGA. The V end was cut by 1 base, the J end by 5 bases, with 11 bases between.

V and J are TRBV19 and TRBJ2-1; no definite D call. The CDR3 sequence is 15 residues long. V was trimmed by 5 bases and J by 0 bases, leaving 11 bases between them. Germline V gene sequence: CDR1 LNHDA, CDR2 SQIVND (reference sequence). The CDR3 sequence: CASSLRPGSYNEQFF. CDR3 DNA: TGTGCCAGTAGTTTGAGGCCCGGCTCCTACAATGAGCAGTTCTTC.

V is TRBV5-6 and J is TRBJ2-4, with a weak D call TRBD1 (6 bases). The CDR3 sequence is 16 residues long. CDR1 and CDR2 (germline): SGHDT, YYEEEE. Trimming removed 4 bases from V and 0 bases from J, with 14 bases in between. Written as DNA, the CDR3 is TGTGCCAGCAGCCACCGACAGGTTTTAGCCAAAAACATTCAGTACTTC. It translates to CASSHRQVLAKNIQYF.

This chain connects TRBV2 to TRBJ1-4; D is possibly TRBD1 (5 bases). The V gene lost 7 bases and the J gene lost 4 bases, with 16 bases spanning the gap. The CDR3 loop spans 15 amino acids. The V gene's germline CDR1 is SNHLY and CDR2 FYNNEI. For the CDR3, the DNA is TGTGCCAGCAAACAAGGGGACCGACGTAATGAAAAACTGTTTTTT. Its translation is CASKQGDRRNEKLFF.

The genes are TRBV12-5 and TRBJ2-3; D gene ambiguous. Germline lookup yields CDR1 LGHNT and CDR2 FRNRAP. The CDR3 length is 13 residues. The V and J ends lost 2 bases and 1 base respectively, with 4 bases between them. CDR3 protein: CASGLPRTDTQYF. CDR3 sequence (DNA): TGTGCTAGTGGTTTGCCCCGCACAGATACGCAGTATTTT.

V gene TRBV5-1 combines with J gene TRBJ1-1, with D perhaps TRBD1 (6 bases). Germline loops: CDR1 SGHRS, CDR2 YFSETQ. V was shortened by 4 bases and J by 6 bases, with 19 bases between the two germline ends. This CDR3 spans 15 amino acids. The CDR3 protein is CASSQFGTGAAEAFF. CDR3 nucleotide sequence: TGCGCCAGCAGCCAATTCGGGACGGGGGCGGCTGAAGCTTTCTTT. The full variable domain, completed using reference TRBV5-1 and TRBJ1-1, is KAGVTQTPRYLIKTRGQQVTLSCSPISGHRSVSWYQQTPGQGLQFLFEYFSETQRNKGNFPGRFSGRQFSNSRSEMNVSTLELGDSALYLCASSQFGTGAAEAFFGQGTRLTVV.

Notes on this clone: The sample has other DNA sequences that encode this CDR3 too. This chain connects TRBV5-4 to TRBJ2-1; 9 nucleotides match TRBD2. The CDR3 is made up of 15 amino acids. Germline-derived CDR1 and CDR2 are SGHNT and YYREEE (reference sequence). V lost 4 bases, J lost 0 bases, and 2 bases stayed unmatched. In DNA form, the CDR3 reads TGTGCCAGCAGCCAGACTAGCGGCTCCTACAATGAGCAGTTCTTC. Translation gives CASSQTSGSYNEQFF.

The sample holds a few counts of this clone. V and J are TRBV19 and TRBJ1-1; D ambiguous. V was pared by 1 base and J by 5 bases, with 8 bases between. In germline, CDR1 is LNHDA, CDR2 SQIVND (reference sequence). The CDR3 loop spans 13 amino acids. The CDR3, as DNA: TGTGCCAGTAGTATAGGACAACTAACTGAAGCTTTCTTT. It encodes CASSIGQLTEAFF.

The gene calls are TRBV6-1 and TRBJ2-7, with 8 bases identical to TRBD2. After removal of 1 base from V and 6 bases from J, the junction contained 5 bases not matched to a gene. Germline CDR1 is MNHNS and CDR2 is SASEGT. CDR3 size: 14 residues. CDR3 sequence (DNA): TGTGCCAGCAGTGAAGGGGCGGGAGGAGGCGAGCAGTACTTC. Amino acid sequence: CASSEGAGGGEQYF.

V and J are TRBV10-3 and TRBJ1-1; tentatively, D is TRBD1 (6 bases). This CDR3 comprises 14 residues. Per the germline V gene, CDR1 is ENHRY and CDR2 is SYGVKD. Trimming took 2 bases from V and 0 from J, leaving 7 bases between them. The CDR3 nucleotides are TGTGCCATCAGTGAGGGACAGATGAACACTGAAGCTTTCTTT. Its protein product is CAISEGQMNTEAFF.

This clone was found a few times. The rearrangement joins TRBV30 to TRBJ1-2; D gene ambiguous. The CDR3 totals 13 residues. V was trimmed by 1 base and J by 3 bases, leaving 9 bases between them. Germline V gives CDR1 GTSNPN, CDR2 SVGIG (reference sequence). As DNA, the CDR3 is TGTGCCTGGAGTGGGGGTGCGGACTATGGCTACACCTTC. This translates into CAWSGGADYGYTF. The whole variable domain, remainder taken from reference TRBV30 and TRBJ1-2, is SQTIHQWPATLVQPVGSPLSLECTVEGTSNPNLYWYRQAAGRGLQLLFYSVGIGQISSEVPQNLSASRPQDRQFILSSKKLLLSDSGFYLCAWSGGADYGYTFGSGTRLTVV.

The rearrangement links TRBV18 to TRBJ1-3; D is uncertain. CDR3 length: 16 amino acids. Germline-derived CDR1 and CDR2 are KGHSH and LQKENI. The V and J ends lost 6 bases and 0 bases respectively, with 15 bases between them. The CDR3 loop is CASSWIPAASGNTIYF. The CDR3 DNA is TGTGCCAGCTCCTGGATCCCGGCGGCCTCTGGAAACACCATATATTTT.

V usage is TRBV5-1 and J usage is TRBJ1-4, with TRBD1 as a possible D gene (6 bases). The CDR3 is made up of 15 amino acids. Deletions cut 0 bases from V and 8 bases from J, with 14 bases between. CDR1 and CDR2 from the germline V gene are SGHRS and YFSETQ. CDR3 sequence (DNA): TGCGCCAGCAGCTTGGAAGCAGGGGTATACGAAAAACTGTTTTTT. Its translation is CASSLEAGVYEKLFF.

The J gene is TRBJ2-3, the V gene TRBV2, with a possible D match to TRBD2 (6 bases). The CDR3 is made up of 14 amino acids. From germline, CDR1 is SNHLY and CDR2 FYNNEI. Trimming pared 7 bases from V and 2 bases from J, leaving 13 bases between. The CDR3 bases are TGTGCCAGCATTCGGGCGGGGAACACAGATACGCAGTATTTT. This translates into CASIRAGNTDTQYF.

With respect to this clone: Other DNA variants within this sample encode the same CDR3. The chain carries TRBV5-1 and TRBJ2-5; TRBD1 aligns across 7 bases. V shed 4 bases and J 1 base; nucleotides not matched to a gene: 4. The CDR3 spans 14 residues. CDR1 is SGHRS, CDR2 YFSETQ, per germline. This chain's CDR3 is CASSRGQPQETQYF. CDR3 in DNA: TGCGCCAGCAGCAGGGGACAGCCCCAAGAGACCCAGTACTTC.

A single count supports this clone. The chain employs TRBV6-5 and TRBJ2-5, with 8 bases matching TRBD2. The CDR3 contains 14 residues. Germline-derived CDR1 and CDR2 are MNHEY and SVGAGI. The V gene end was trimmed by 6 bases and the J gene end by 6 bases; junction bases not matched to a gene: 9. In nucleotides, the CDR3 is TGTGCCAGCAGCCCCCAGGGTAGCGGGAAGACCCAGTACTTC. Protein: CASSPQGSGKTQYF.

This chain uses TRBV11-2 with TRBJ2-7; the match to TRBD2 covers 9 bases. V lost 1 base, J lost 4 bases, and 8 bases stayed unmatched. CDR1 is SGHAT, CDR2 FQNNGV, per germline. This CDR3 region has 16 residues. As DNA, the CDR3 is TGTGCCAGCAGCTTAGCGAGGGCTAGCGGGAATTACGAGCAGTACTTC. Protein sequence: CASSLARASGNYEQYF.

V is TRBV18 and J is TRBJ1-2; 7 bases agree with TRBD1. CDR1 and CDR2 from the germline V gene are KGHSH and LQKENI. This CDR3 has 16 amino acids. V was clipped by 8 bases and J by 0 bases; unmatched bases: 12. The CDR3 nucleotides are TGTGCCAGCCGCAGCCAACAGGGGAGTTCTAACTATGGCTACACCTTC. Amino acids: CASRSQQGSSNYGYTF. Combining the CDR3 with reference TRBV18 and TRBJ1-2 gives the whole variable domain NAGVMQNPRHLVRRRGQEARLRCSPMKGHSHVYWYRQLPEEGLKFMVYLQKENIIDESGMPKERFSAEFPKEGPSILRIQQVVRGDSAAYFCASRSQQGSSNYGYTFGSGTRLTVV.

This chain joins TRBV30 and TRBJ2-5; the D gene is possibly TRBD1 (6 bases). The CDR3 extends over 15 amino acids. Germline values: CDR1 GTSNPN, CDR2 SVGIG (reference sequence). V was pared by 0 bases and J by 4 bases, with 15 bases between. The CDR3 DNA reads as TGTGCCTGGAGTGTACAGCAGGGGCGTTTAGAGACCCAGTACTTC. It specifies CAWSVQQGRLETQYF. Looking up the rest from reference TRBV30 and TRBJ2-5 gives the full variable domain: SQTIHQWPATLVQPVGSPLSLECTVEGTSNPNLYWYRQAAGRGLQLLFYSVGIGQISSEVPQNLSASRPQDRQFILSSKKLLLSDSGFYLCAWSVQQGRLETQYFGPGTRLLVL.